The text below deals with one TCR beta chain. Repertoires were generated with immunoSEQ multiplex PCR, while TCRdb's copy carries only in-frame clones and drops some. The sample carries more than 75,000 clones, roughly 88% recorded once. This record belongs to a study of OX40 agonist ivuxolimab in advanced cancers. CDR1 is SNHLY and CDR2 is FYNNEI in the germline V gene. V gave up 4 bases and J gave up 5 bases; unmatched junction bases: 6. This CDR3 region has 15 residues. The sequencing used CD4+ or CD8+ T cells sorted from blood, collected in a trial of the OX40 agonist ivuxolimab. This chain links TRBV2 with TRBJ2-3; TRBD1 aligns across 10 bases. This TCR derives from an adult with an advanced solid tumor such as melanoma, head and neck, liver or kidney cancer. The DNA for the CDR3 is TGTGCCAGCAGTGCTGACAGGGGGCGGGTAGATACGCAGTATTTT. It is translated as CASSADRGRVDTQYF.